The present entry profiles one TCR beta chain with its context. Profiled with immunoSEQ multiplex PCR; TCRdb holds only in-frame clones, not every one. The top ten clones hold more than 5.5% of a sample with 200,000 to 300,000 clones, 83% of them seen once. The data belong to a study of blood T cell repertoires in COVID-19. The CDR3 is made up of 16 amino acids. The germline V gene encodes CDR1 LGHDT and CDR2 YNNKEL (reference sequence). V dropped 3 bases and J dropped 0 bases, with 13 bases sitting between them. The sequencing sample was made of peripheral blood. This chain joins TRBV3-1 (or the pseudogene TRBV3-2) and TRBJ2-3; the D gene is possibly TRBD2 (6 bases). This receptor was identified in a human donor in a cohort sampled during active COVID-19. The CDR3 spells CASSQGGGASTDTQYF. The CDR3 nucleotides are TGTGCCAGCAGCCAGGGAGGCGGGGCTAGCACAGATACGCAGTATTTT.